This TCR beta chain was found in a study of blood T cell repertoires in COVID-19. Overall study context: T cells, B-cell-depleted T cells, or PBMCs provided the cDNA or gDNA that served as material.

This clone has a handful of counts. Germline V gene lookup returns CDR1 KGHDR and CDR2 SFDVKD. Deletions cut 5 bases from V and 0 bases from J, with 18 bases between. The CDR3 consists of 17 residues. The assay was immunoSEQ multiplex PCR, and TCRdb's table has in-frame clones only and misses some. The table shows roughly 250,000 clones, with roughly three quarters occurring only once. This clonotype was sampled from a woman aged 40 to 55 with active or convalescent COVID-19. The chain combines TRBV24-1 with TRBJ1-2; tentative D call: TRBD1 (5 bases). The sample consisted of peripheral blood. The CDR3 DNA follows: TGTGCCACCAGTGTGGGGCCTAACACCGGAGCTAACTATGGCTACACCTTC. Amino acids: CATSVGPNTGANYGYTF.